The present entry profiles one TCR beta chain with its context. There is no known antigen for this receptor. Per-base quality was not reported, and no clone a single base away is much larger than it. Collaborating institutions collected whole blood in K2EDTA tubes following their own protocols. For TCRbeta analysis, collaborator samples were shipped as frozen whole blood, as isolated PBMCs, or as DNA extracted from either sample type. These data are taken from a study of blood T cell repertoires in COVID-19 (dated by TCRdb to 2018 to 2021). Regarding the research as a whole: Collaborator samples came from the United States, Italy and Spain and covered acute and convalescent phases of COVID-19. A de-identified subject ID, COVID-19 status, age in years and sex were almost always included in the sample metadata. The samples were drawn from the first 160 participants of the ongoing ImmuneRACE study and from 1,254 subjects provided by 6 global collaborators. The repertoires were made available in a free public database intended to serve as a resource for research on the immune response to SARS-CoV-2. Subjects who had been exposed to COVID-19, were actively infected with it, or had recovered from it provided the deeply sampled blood TCRbeta repertoires that made up the dataset. Where available, HLA class I and class II types were taken from metadata supplied by the sample provider and were not determined by assay-based typing. The material from the prospective study consisted of cDNA or gDNA derived from T cells, B-cell-depleted T cells, or PBMCs.

The immunoSEQ Assay, a bias-controlled multiplex PCR, was used to amplify TCRbeta CDR3 regions from genomic DNA. Per the authors' processing: Nucleated cell counts per sample were estimated from amplification of reference gene primers within the assay. To quantify the absolute abundance of each unique TCRbeta CDR3 rearrangement, sequence reads were collapsed and filtered. For each sample, productive Simpson clonality was calculated as the square root of Simpson's diversity index across productive rearrangements. Here the immuneACCESS table is served through TCRdb, limited to in-frame sequences with V and J called. Missing clones are a known gap in these copies; in checked studies unresolved V genes cover under half, and the rest lacks a known reason. The V and J calls and clone size come from that table; D and trimming were worked out from the DNA. In all, the sample holds 200,000 or so clones, and approximately 91% of those were seen once. 2.7% of the sample belongs to the ten largest clones.

The CDR3 holds 13 amino acids from the cysteine to the phenylalanine. The kept DNA is CDR3 alone, 39 bases in frame from the first base. CDR1 LNHDA and CDR2 SQIVND were looked up in the germline V gene (reference sequence). V has 4 bases trimmed and J has 7 bases trimmed; junction bases matching no gene number 4. Overall results and qualifications from the work: The amount of clinical and demographic metadata varied by source and participant and was provided uncurated.

The clonotype was recovered from a woman in her fifties or sixties with acute or convalescent COVID-19. In this chain, TRBV19 is recombined with TRBJ1-3, and TRBD1 matches 7 of the central bases. The sample comprised peripheral blood. The bases are TGTGCCAGTAGTACAGGGGGAAGGAACACCATATATTTT. Translated, it reads CASSTGGRNTIYF.